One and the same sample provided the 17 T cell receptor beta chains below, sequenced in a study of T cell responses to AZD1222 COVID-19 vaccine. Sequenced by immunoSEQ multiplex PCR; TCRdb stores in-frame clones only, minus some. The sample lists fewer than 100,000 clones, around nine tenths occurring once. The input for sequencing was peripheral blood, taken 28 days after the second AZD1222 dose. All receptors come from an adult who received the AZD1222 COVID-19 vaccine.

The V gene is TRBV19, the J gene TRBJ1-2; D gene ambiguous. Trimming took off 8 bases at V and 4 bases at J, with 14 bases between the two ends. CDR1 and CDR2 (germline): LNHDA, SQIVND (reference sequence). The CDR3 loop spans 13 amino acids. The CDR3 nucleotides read TGTGCCAGTGGGGAGACGGCCCGCTATGGCTACACCTTC. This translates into CASGETARYGYTF.

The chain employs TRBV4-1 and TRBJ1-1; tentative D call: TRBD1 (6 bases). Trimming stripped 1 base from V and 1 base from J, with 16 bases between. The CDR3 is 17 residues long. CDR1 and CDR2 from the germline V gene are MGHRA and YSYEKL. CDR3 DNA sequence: TGCGCCAGCAGCCAAGCATGGGCCGGGACAAAGAACACTGAAGCTTTCTTT. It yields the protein CASSQAWAGTKNTEAFF.

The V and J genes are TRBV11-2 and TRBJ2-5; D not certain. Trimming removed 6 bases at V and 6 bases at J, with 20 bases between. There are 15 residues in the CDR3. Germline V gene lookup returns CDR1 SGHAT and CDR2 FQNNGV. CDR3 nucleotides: TGTGCCAGCAGGTGGTCCGTTGCTCCCGCCCAGACCCAGTACTTC. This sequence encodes CASRWSVAPAQTQYF.

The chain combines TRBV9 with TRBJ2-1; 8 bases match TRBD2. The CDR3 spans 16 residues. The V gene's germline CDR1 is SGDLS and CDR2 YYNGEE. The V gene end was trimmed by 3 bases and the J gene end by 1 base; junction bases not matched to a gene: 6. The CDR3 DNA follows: TGTGCCAGCAGCGACATTCCTAGCGGGTCCTACAATGAGCAGTTCTTC. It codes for CASSDIPSGSYNEQFF.

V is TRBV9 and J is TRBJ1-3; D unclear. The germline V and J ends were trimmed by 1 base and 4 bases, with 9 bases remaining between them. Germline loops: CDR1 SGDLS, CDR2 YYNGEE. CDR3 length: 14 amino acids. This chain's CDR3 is CASSVSDEGNTIYF. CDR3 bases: TGTGCCAGCAGCGTATCGGACGAAGGAAACACCATATATTTT.

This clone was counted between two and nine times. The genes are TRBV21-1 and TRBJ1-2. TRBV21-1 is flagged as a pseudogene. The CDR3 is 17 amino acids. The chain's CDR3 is CASSKGAKRPPVGGYTF. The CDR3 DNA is TGTGCCAGCAGCAAAGGTGCTAAACGACCCCCCGTGGGGGGCTACACCTTC.

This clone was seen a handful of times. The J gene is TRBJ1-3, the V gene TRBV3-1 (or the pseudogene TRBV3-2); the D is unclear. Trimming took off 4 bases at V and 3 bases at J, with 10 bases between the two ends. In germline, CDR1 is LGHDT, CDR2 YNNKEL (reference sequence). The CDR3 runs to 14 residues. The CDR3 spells CASSPAGRGNTIYF. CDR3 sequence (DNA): TGTGCCAGCAGCCCTGCGGGTCGTGGAAACACCATATATTTT.

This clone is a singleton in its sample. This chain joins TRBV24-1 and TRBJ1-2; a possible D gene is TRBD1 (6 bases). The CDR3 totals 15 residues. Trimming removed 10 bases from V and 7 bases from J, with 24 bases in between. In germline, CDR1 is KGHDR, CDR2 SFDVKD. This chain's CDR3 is CATTGLLHRDGGYTF. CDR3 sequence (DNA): TGTGCCACTACGGGGCTACTACACAGGGACGGTGGCTACACCTTC.

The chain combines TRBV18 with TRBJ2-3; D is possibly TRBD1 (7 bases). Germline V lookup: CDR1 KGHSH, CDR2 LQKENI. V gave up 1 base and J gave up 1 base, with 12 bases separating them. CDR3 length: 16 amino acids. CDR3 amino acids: CASSPRGGGGTDTQYF. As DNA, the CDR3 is TGTGCCAGCTCACCACGAGGAGGGGGCGGCACAGATACGCAGTATTTT.

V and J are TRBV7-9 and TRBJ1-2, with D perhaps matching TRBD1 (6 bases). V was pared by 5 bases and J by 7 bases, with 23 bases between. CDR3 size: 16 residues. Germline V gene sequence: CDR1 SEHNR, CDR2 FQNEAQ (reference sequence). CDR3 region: CASSPGGSWALGGYTF. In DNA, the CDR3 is TGTGCCAGCAGCCCTGGGGGCAGTTGGGCGTTGGGTGGCTACACCTTC.

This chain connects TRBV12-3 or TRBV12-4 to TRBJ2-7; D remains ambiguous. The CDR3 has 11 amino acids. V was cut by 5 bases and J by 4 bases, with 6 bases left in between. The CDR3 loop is CASSGEYEQYF. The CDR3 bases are TGTGCCAGCAGTGGAGAGTACGAGCAGTACTTC.

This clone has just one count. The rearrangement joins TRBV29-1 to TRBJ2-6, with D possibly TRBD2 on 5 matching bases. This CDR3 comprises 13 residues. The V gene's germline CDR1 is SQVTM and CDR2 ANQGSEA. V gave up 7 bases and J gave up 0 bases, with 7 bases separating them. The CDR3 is CSASPSGANVLTF. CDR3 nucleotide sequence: TGCAGCGCTAGCCCCTCTGGGGCCAACGTCCTGACTTTC.

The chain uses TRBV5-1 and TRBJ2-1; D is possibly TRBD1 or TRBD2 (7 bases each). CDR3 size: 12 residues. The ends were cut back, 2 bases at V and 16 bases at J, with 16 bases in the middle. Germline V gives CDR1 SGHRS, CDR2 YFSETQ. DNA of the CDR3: TGCGCCAGCAGCTTTCAGGGGGGGCCCAATTTCTTC. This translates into CASSFQGGPNFF. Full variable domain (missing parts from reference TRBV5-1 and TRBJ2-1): KAGVTQTPRYLIKTRGQQVTLSCSPISGHRSVSWYQQTPGQGLQFLFEYFSETQRNKGNFPGRFSGRQFSNSRSEMNVSTLELGDSALYLCASSFQGGPNFFGPGTRLTVL.

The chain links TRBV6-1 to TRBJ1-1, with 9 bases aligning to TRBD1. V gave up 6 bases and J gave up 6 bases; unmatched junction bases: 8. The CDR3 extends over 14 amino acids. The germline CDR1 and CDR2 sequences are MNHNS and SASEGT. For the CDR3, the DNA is TGTGCCAGCAGCCTAGCCGGACAGGGGTCTGAAGCTTTCTTT. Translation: CASSLAGQGSEAFF.

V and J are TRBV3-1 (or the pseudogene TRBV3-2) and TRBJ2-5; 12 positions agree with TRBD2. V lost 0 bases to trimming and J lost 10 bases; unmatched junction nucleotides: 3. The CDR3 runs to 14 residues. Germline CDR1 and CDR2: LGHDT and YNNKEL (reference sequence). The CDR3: CASSQDSSGRDQYF. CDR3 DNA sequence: TGTGCCAGCAGCCAAGATTCTAGCGGGAGGGACCAGTACTTC.

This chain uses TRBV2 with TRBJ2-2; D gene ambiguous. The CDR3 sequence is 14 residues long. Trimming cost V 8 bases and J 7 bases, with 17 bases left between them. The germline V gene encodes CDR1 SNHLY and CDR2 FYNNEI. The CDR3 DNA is TGTGCCAGCGACCTGTTTGCGGCCAACGGGGAGCTGTTTTTT. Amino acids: CASDLFAANGELFF.

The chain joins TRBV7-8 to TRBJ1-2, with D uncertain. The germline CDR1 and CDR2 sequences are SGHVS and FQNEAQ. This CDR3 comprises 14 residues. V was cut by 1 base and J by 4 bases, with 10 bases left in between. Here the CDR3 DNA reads TGTGCCAGCAGCTTAGTGGGCGGTATCTATGGCTACACCTTC. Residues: CASSLVGGIYGYTF.